A single sample is the source of the 19 T cell receptor beta chains below, sequenced in a study of T-cell reconstitution after alpha-beta-depleted transplantation in children. Preparing the TCRbeta library involved the use of unique molecular identifiers. MiXCR, run by TCRdb on the PCR reads, gives a single entry per CDR3 protein. Here the sample spans roughly 200,000 distinct CDR3 sequences, approximately 10% being singletons. The source was PBMCs, collected before TCRalphabeta/CD19-depleted stem cell transplant. These receptor sequences come from a child younger than two with acute myeloid leukemia, due to receive a stem cell transplant.

Many counts were recorded for this clonotype. This chain connects TRBV7-2 to TRBJ1-6, with a weak D call TRBD1 (5 bases). Germline loops: CDR1 SGHTA, CDR2 FQGNSA. There are 11 residues in the CDR3. V was clipped by 8 bases and J by 12 bases, with 11 bases between them. The CDR3 region has the DNA TGTGCCAGCGCGATAAGGGGACCCCTCCACTTT. This encodes CASAIRGPLHF.

This clonotype was recorded many times. The DNA for the CDR3 is TGCGCCAGCAGCGCTGCCGGGGAGCTGTTTTTT. Its protein is CASSAAGELFF. The V call is TRBV5-1, the J call TRBJ2-2, with D hard to call. Per germline, CDR1 SGHRS and CDR2 YFSETQ. The CDR3 is 11 residues long. Trimming left V 4 bases short and J 6 bases short, with 4 bases between.

This clonotype came up a few times. The chain carries TRBV19 and TRBJ1-5; 8 bases fit TRBD1. V was pared by 3 bases and J by 3 bases, with 4 bases of the junction left unmatched. This CDR3 contains 15 residues. From germline, CDR1 is LNHDA and CDR2 SQIVND (reference sequence). DNA for the CDR3: TGTGCCAGTAGTATCGGGGACAGGTTCAATCAGCCCCAGCATTTT. Protein: CASSIGDRFNQPQHF.

This clonotype has a count of ten or more. At one boundary the junction diverges from the germline segment, which might be a read error. V is TRBV5-1 and J is TRBJ1-1, with TRBD1 as a possible D gene (6 bases). The CDR3 is 13 residues long. The germline V gene has CDR1 SGHRS and CDR2 YFSETQ. This chain's CDR3 is CASSLGGPTEAFF. As DNA, the CDR3 is TGTGCCAGCAGTTTAGGGGGGCCCACTGAAGCTTTCTTT.

This clonotype was counted many times. The V gene is TRBV20-1, the J gene TRBJ2-3; D is uncertain. V lost 4 bases, J lost 2 bases, and 13 bases lay in between. Germline V gene data show CDR1 as DFQATT and CDR2 as SNEGSKA (reference sequence). This CDR3 region has 14 residues. The CDR3 loop is CSATILRNTDTQYF. CDR3 bases: TGCAGTGCTACGATTCTACGGAACACAGATACGCAGTATTTT.

This clonotype was picked up a small number of times. The rearrangement joins TRBV30 to TRBJ1-1; TRBD1 agrees at 9 bases. The germline gives CDR1 GTSNPN, CDR2 SVGIG (reference sequence). After removal of 3 bases from V and 6 bases from J, the junction contained 5 bases not matched to a gene. The CDR3 length is 13 residues. CDR3 sequence reads: CAWRGTGSPEAFF. The CDR3 DNA follows: TGTGCCTGGAGGGGGACAGGGTCTCCTGAAGCTTTCTTT.

This clonotype was picked up many times. The chain uses TRBV12-3 or TRBV12-4 and TRBJ2-2, with D possibly TRBD2 on 6 matching bases. V gave up 7 bases and J gave up 6 bases, with 12 bases separating them. This CDR3 is 13 amino acids long. CDR3 sequence: CASTTWGAGELFF. Written as DNA, the CDR3 is TGTGCCAGCACCACTTGGGGGGCCGGGGAGCTGTTTTTT.

In this sample, this clonotype turned up many times. The CDR3 coding sequence is TGTGCCAGCAGTTCCTTCAAGGACCTAAAAAACAATGAGCAGTTCTTC. It codes for CASSSFKDLKNNEQFF. The V gene is TRBV27, the J gene TRBJ2-1; D not resolved. This CDR3 has 16 residues. The germline V gene encodes CDR1 MNHEY and CDR2 SMNVEV (reference sequence). V lost 4 bases to trimming and J lost 5 bases, with 18 bases between them.

As for this clonotype: Relative to the germline gene, one junction end is altered; a read error may explain this. This rearrangement joins TRBV5-1 to TRBJ1-1; D is uncertain. Looked up from germline, CDR1 is SGHRS and CDR2 is YFSETQ. The CDR3 spans 14 residues. CDR3 sequence reads: CASSLPIGNTEAFF. As DNA, the CDR3 is TGCGCCAGCAGTTTACCTATAGGGAACACTGAAGCGTTCTTT.

This clonotype was seen a few times. The V and J genes are TRBV29-1 and TRBJ2-7; a weak D match, TRBD1 (6 bases). Germline V CDR1 and CDR2: SQVTM, ANQGSEA. V was shortened by 3 bases and J by 4 bases, with 7 bases between the two germline ends. The CDR3 consists of 11 residues. The CDR3 protein is CSVDGQYEQYF. The CDR3 DNA reads as TGCAGCGTTGATGGACAGTACGAGCAGTACTTC.

This clonotype has a handful of counts. The V gene is TRBV28, the J gene TRBJ2-7; possibly TRBD1 or TRBD2 for D (5 bases each). V dropped 5 bases and J dropped 2 bases, with 10 bases sitting between them. This CDR3 is 13 amino acids long. Germline CDR1 reads MDHEN; CDR2 reads SYDVKM. The CDR3 reads CASSRDGPYEQYF. The CDR3 DNA sequence: TGTGCCAGCAGTCGGGACGGTCCCTACGAGCAGTACTTC.

This clonotype has ten or more counts. The chain is built from TRBV27 and TRBJ2-1; D is undetermined. This CDR3 is built from 11 residues. Germline CDR1 and CDR2: MNHEY and SMNVEV (reference sequence). V lost 3 bases, J lost 3 bases, and 0 bases lay in between. The chain's CDR3 is CASSFYNEQFF. CDR3 nucleotides: TGTGCCAGCAGTTTCTACAATGAGCAGTTCTTC.

This clonotype has a count of ten or more. The chain recombines TRBV9 with TRBJ2-1; TRBD1 agrees at 10 bases. CDR3 length equals 14 residues. V trimming: 1 base; J trimming: 8 bases; junction bases outside the gene matches: 3. Germline V gene data show CDR1 as SGDLS and CDR2 as YYNGEE. DNA for the CDR3: TGTGCCAGCAGCGTAAGGGACAGGGGTGATGAGCAGTTCTTC. Amino acid sequence: CASSVRDRGDEQFF.

Many counts were recorded for this clonotype. CDR3 nucleotide sequence: TGTGCCAGCAGTTCCCGGGACCCCCTCGGCGAGCAGTACTTC. Amino acids: CASSSRDPLGEQYF. The chain is built from TRBV6-5 and TRBJ2-7, with D perhaps being TRBD1 or TRBD2 (5 bases each). The CDR3 extends over 14 amino acids. V shed 4 bases and J shed 6 bases, with 16 bases lying between them. Germline CDR1 and CDR2: MNHEY and SVGAGI.

The chain couples TRBV20-1 to TRBJ1-2, with D perhaps matching TRBD1 (5 bases). Germline V gene sequence: CDR1 DFQATT, CDR2 SNEGSKA (reference sequence). V was shortened by 8 bases and J by 8 bases, with 18 bases between the two germline ends. This CDR3 is built from 12 residues. Here the CDR3 reads CSSYSDRKGYTF. In DNA form, the CDR3 reads TGCAGTTCATACAGTGACAGAAAGGGCTACACCTTC.

V usage is TRBV11-1 and J usage is TRBJ2-1, with 11 nucleotides matching TRBD2. Per the germline V gene, CDR1 is SGHAT and CDR2 is FQDESV (reference sequence). V was pared by 4 bases and J by 6 bases, with 14 bases of the junction left unmatched. The CDR3 consists of 18 residues. The CDR3 protein is CASSSFGEIAGGINEQFF. For the CDR3, the DNA is TGTGCCAGCAGCTCCTTTGGGGAGATAGCGGGAGGGATCAATGAGCAGTTCTTC.

This clonotype was found many times. The gene calls are TRBV5-5 and TRBJ2-7; D is unclear. CDR3 length: 15 residues. Trimming cost V 4 bases and J 4 bases, with 18 bases left between them. Germline V gene lookup returns CDR1 SGHKS and CDR2 YYEKEE (reference sequence). DNA of the CDR3: TGTGCCAGCAGCCCGACCGGATTGATCGAATACGAGCAGTACTTC. The encoded protein is CASSPTGLIEYEQYF. Filled out from reference TRBV5-5 and TRBJ2-7, the complete variable domain reads DAGVTQSPTHLIKTRGQQVTLRCSPISGHKSVSWYQQVLGQGPQFIFQYYEKEERGRGNFPDRFSARQFPNYSSELNVNALLLGDSALYLCASSPTGLIEYEQYFGPGTRLTVT.

This clonotype was seen many times. This chain links TRBV7-2 with TRBJ1-2, with D maybe TRBD1 (6 bases). This CDR3 is built from 12 residues. Germline loops: CDR1 SGHTA, CDR2 FQGNSA. The V end lost 5 bases, the J end lost 8 bases, and 12 bases lay between the germline ends. The CDR3 spells CASSLTGRGYTF. The DNA of the CDR3 is TGTGCCAGCAGCCTGACAGGTCGCGGCTACACCTTC.

This clonotype was recorded at least ten times. DNA for the CDR3: TGTGCCAGCAGTGTCGACAGACAGAACTATGGCTACACCTTC. The encoded protein is CASSVDRQNYGYTF. This sequence joins TRBV6-1 and TRBJ1-2, with a tentative D call TRBD1 (5 bases). The CDR3 runs 14 residues. Germline V lookup: CDR1 MNHNS, CDR2 SASEGT. V gave up 4 bases and J gave up 2 bases, with 11 bases separating them.